The next 17 T cell receptor beta chains were all read from a single sample in a study of cytomegalovirus exposure and HLA in healthy donors (dated by TCRdb to about 2017). Library preparation employed the immunoSEQ multiplex PCR assay. For the multiplex PCR, a mixture combining 60 forward primers for TCR Vbeta segments and 13 reverse primers for TCR Jbeta segments was used. In TCRdb, the immuneACCESS table is reduced to in-frame sequences with V and J assigned. These tables do not hold every clone; where another copy was compared, an unresolved V gene accounts for under half, and the others remain unexplained. This sample holds about 190,000 clones; over 75% were observed only once. Of the sample, 6.3% falls within the top ten clones. The material sequenced was PBMCs. The receptors were gathered from a man aged 40-49 years in good health and CMV-seropositive.

This clone came up once. The V gene is TRBV7-2, the J gene TRBJ1-5; D is perhaps TRBD1 (6 bases). Looked up from germline, CDR1 is SGHTA and CDR2 is FQGNSA. The CDR3 has 15 amino acids. V dropped 3 bases and J dropped 2 bases, with 11 bases sitting between them. The CDR3 nucleotides are TGTGCCAGCAGCTTGGACAGCTATGGCAATCAGCCCCAGCATTTT. Its translation is CASSLDSYGNQPQHF.

The V call is TRBV10-3, the J call TRBJ2-7; D may be TRBD1 (6 bases). The CDR3 covers 16 residues. CDR1 and CDR2 from the germline V gene are ENHRY and SYGVKD. Trimming cost V 0 bases and J 8 bases, with 20 bases left between them. In DNA form, the CDR3 reads TGTGCCATCAGTGAGTCGGGAACAGGGCTTAATATCAAGCAGTACTTC. It encodes CAISESGTGLNIKQYF.

This CDR3 is CASSGDRGEQFF. The DNA for the CDR3 is TGTGCCAGCAGCGGGGATAGAGGTGAGCAGTTCTTC. This chain connects TRBV6-5 to TRBJ2-1; a possible D gene is TRBD2 (5 bases). Germline-derived CDR1 and CDR2 are MNHEY and SVGAGI. This CDR3 is 12 amino acids long. The germline V and J ends were trimmed by 6 bases and 9 bases, with 12 bases remaining between them.

The chain joins TRBV6-1 to TRBJ2-7, with a tentative D call TRBD2 (5 bases). The CDR3 has 15 amino acids. Germline V gives CDR1 MNHNS, CDR2 SASEGT. V shed 7 bases and J shed 3 bases, with 19 bases lying between them. In DNA form, the CDR3 reads TGTGCCAGCAATTCCTACGGGGTTCGTGTCTACGAGCAGTACTTC. Encoded protein: CASNSYGVRVYEQYF.

The rearrangement uses TRBV11-3 and TRBJ2-7; TRBD1 aligns across 8 bases. Germline lookup yields CDR1 SGHNT and CDR2 YENEEA. The junction had 4 bases not matched to a gene; V was cut back by 5 bases and J by 1 base. This CDR3 is 14 amino acids long. The chain's CDR3 is CASSRTGISYEQYF. In DNA form, the CDR3 reads TGTGCCAGCAGCCGGACAGGGATATCCTACGAGCAGTACTTC.

The rearrangement uses TRBV4-1 and TRBJ2-4, with D perhaps matching TRBD2 (6 bases). The V gene's germline CDR1 is MGHRA and CDR2 YSYEKL. Trimming pared 1 base from V and 2 bases from J, leaving 9 bases between. CDR3 length equals 15 residues. CDR3 in DNA: TGCGCCAGCAGCCAAGGGGGAGGTTCCAAAAACATTCAGTACTTC. It is translated as CASSQGGGSKNIQYF.

In this sample, this clone turned up a few times. This chain links TRBV5-6 with TRBJ1-4, with D tentatively TRBD1 (6 bases). V gave up 0 bases and J gave up 3 bases, with 9 bases separating them. The CDR3 totals 15 residues. The germline CDR1 and CDR2 sequences are SGHDT and YYEEEE. CDR3 coding DNA: TGTGCCAGCAGCTTGGGGACAGTCCCTAATGAAAAACTGTTTTTT. Translation: CASSLGTVPNEKLFF.

The chain has TRBV7-9 and TRBJ1-1; TRBD1 might be the D (5 bases). CDR1 and CDR2 (germline): SEHNR, FQNEAQ (reference sequence). This CDR3 is 16 amino acids long. V was pared by 0 bases and J by 4 bases, with 15 bases between. The CDR3 sequence: CASSLAGTPVGTEAFF. CDR3 coding DNA: TGTGCCAGCAGCTTAGCCGGGACTCCGGTTGGCACTGAAGCTTTCTTT.

The V and J genes are TRBV6-5 and TRBJ1-1, with D perhaps matching TRBD1 (5 bases). CDR1 is MNHEY and CDR2 is SVGAGI in the germline V gene. The CDR3 spans 16 residues. V dropped 2 bases and J dropped 4 bases, with 17 bases sitting between them. The DNA of the CDR3 is TGTGCCAGCAGTTACACCCGTCCGGGGGTTGGCACTGAAGCTTTCTTT. It yields the protein CASSYTRPGVGTEAFF.

The chain couples TRBV27 to TRBJ2-3, with 7 bases identical to TRBD2. V shed 2 bases, J shed 6 bases, and the junction held 5 bases outside the gene matches. The CDR3 runs 14 residues. Germline V gives CDR1 MNHEY, CDR2 SMNVEV (reference sequence). The CDR3 region has the DNA TGTGCCAGCAGTTTAATGGCGGGGGTCGATACGCAGTATTTT. Protein: CASSLMAGVDTQYF.

The CDR3: CASSKHTNYGYTF. Written as DNA, the CDR3 is TGTGCCAGCAGCAAACATACTAACTATGGCTACACCTTC. The chain has TRBV7-9 and TRBJ1-2; D not resolved. The germline gives CDR1 SEHNR, CDR2 FQNEAQ (reference sequence). V was shortened by 5 bases and J by 0 bases, with 7 bases between the two germline ends. The CDR3 sequence is 13 residues long.

The genes are TRBV5-1 and TRBJ2-7; 10 nucleotides align to TRBD2. Losses at the gene ends were 4 bases for V and 3 bases for J; bases not matched to a gene: 7. Looked up from germline, CDR1 is SGHRS and CDR2 is YFSETQ. The CDR3 is 15 amino acids. CDR3 sequence (DNA): TGCGCCAGCAGCGTTACTAGCGGGGCTTTCTACGAGCAGTACTTC. Protein: CASSVTSGAFYEQYF.

The V and J genes are TRBV28 and TRBJ1-5; D possibly corresponds to TRBD1 (5 bases). V was clipped by 5 bases and J by 3 bases, with 14 bases between them. The CDR3 extends over 15 amino acids. Germline lookup yields CDR1 MDHEN and CDR2 SYDVKM. The CDR3 loop reads CASSPIQGINQPQHF. CDR3 nucleotide sequence: TGTGCCAGCAGTCCCATCCAGGGAATCAATCAGCCCCAGCATTTT. Full variable domain (rest looked up from reference TRBV28 and TRBJ1-5): DVKVTQSSRYLVKRTGEKVFLECVQDMDHENMFWYRQDPGLGLRLIYFSYDVKMKEKGDIPEGYSVSREKKERFSLILESASTNQTSMYLCASSPIQGINQPQHFGDGTRLSIL.

The genes are TRBV4-3 and TRBJ2-5; D gene unclear. Trimming removed 0 bases from V and 2 bases from J, with 7 bases in between. CDR1 is LGHNA and CDR2 is YSLEER in the germline V gene. This CDR3 has 14 amino acids. CDR3 residues: CASSQDPVQETQYF. The CDR3 nucleotides are TGCGCCAGCAGCCAAGATCCGGTGCAAGAGACCCAGTACTTC.

The J gene is TRBJ1-6, the V gene TRBV5-8; perhaps TRBD1 as D (5 bases). From germline, CDR1 is SGHTS and CDR2 YDEGEE. CDR3 length: 15 residues. V lost 2 bases to trimming and J lost 8 bases, with 14 bases between them. CDR3 sequence reads: CASSFRGSQDSPLHF. Written as DNA, the CDR3 is TGTGCCAGCAGCTTCCGGGGGTCGCAGGATTCACCCCTCCACTTT.

This rearrangement joins TRBV7-2 to TRBJ1-3, with unresolved D. The CDR3 is 15 residues long. V was pared by 1 base and J by 4 bases, with 11 bases between. Looked up from germline, CDR1 is SGHTA and CDR2 is FQGNSA. In nucleotides, the CDR3 is TGTGCCAGCAGCTTAGTTGCGGGATCGGGAAACACCATATATTTT. It specifies CASSLVAGSGNTIYF. Combining the CDR3 with reference TRBV7-2 and TRBJ1-3 gives the whole variable domain GAGVSQSPSNKVTEKGKDVELRCDPISGHTALYWYRQSLGQGLEFLIYFQGNSAPDKSGLPSDRFSAERTGGSVSTLTIQRTQQEDSAVYLCASSLVAGSGNTIYFGEGSWLTVV.

The V call is TRBV30, the J call TRBJ1-5; D ambiguous. CDR1 GTSNPN and CDR2 SVGIG come from the germline V gene (reference sequence). The CDR3 sequence is 15 residues long. Trimming took off 0 bases at V and 4 bases at J, with 13 bases between the two ends. The CDR3 loop reads CAWSVGVTVNQPQHF. CDR3 bases: TGTGCCTGGAGTGTAGGTGTAACAGTTAATCAGCCCCAGCATTTT. Variable domain in full (rest from reference TRBV30 and TRBJ1-5): SQTIHQWPATLVQPVGSPLSLECTVEGTSNPNLYWYRQAAGRGLQLLFYSVGIGQISSEVPQNLSASRPQDRQFILSSKKLLLSDSGFYLCAWSVGVTVNQPQHFGDGTRLSIL.